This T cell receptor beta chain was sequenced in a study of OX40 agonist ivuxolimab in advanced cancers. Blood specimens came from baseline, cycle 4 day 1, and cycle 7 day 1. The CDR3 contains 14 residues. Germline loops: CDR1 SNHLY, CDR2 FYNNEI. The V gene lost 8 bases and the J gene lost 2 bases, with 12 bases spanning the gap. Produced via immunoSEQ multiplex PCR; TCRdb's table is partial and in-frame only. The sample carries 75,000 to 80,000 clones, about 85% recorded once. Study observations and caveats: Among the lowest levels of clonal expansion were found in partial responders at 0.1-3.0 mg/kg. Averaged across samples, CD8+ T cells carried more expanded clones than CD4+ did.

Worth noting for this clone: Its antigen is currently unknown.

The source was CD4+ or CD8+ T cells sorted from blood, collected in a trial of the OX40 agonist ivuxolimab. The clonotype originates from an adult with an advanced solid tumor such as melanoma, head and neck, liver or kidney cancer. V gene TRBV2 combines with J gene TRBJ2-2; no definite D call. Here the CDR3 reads CASRGLGNTGELFF. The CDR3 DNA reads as TGTGCCAGCCGAGGCCTAGGTAACACCGGGGAGCTGTTTTTT.